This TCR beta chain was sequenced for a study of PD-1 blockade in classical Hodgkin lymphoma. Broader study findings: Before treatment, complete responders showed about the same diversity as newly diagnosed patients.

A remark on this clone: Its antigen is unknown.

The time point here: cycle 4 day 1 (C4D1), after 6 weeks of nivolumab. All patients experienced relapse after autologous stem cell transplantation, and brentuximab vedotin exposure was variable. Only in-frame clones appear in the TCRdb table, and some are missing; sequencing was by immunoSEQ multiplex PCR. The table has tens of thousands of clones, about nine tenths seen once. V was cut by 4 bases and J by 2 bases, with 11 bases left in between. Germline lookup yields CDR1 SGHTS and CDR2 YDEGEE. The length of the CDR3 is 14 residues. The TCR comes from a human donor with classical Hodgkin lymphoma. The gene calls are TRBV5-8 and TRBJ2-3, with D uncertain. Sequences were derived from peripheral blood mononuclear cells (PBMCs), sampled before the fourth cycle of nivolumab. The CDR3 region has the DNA TGTGCCAGCAGCCGCTCTGGCCCCACAGATACGCAGTATTTT. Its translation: CASSRSGPTDTQYF.